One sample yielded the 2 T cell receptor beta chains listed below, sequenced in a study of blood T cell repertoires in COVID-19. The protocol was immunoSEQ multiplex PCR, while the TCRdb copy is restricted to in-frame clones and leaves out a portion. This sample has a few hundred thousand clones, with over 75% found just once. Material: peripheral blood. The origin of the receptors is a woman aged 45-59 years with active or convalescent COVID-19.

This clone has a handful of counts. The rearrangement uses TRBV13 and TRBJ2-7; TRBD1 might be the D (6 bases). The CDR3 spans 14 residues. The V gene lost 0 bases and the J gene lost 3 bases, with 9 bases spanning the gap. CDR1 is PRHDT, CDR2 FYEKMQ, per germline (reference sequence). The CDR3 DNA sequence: TGTGCCAGCAGCTTAGGGACAGGAAACTACGAGCAGTACTTC. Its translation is CASSLGTGNYEQYF.

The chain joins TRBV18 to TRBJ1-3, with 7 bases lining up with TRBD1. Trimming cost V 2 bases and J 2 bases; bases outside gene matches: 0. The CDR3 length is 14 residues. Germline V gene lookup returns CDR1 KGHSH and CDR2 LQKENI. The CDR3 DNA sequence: TGTGCCAGCTCACCAGGACAGGCTGGAAACACCATATATTTT. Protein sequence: CASSPGQAGNTIYF. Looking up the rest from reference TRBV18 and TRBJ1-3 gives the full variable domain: NAGVMQNPRHLVRRRGQEARLRCSPMKGHSHVYWYRQLPEEGLKFMVYLQKENIIDESGMPKERFSAEFPKEGPSILRIQQVVRGDSAAYFCASSPGQAGNTIYFGEGSWLTVV.